This T cell receptor (beta chain) was identified in a study of vaccination and CD4 T cells after COVID-19. Overall study context: Investigators stimulated cells with overlapping spike peptides drawn from SARS-CoV-2, HCoV-NL63, HCoV-OC43 and HCoV-229E.

Of note for this clonotype: What it recognizes is unknown.

Germline V gene lookup returns CDR1 MNHNS and CDR2 SASEGT. CDR3 length: 14 residues. V was clipped by 7 bases and J by 2 bases; unmatched bases: 6. The study, taken as a whole, reports: SARS-CoV-2-reactive clonotypes showed a nonsignificant median rise from roughly 21 to 40.

Once obtained from cultured CD4+ T cells, the DNA was sequenced using the Oncomine TCR Beta short-read assay. TCRdb re-analysed the PCR reads in MiXCR, keeping a single row per CDR3 protein. The sample lists 20,000 to 25,000 distinct CDR3 sequences, less than 40% occurring once. Described time point: late sampling 161 to 241 days after vaccination in three convalescent patients. The treatment denotes: 10-day PBMC culture with coronavirus spike peptide pools or control peptides (ViraFEST assay). ViraFEST used peptide pools to expand antigen-specific T cells, then sequenced TCRs. Medium was half-exchanged with fresh IL-2 medium on days 3 and 7.

V gene TRBV6-1 combines with J gene TRBJ2-3, with 7 bases lining up with TRBD2. The TCR comes from a human donor who had recovered from COVID-19. This specimen consisted of CD4+ T cells from blood, cultured in vitro, obtained about 7 months after SARS-CoV-2 vaccination. In DNA form, the CDR3 reads TGTGCCAGCAAGGAGCGGGATTACACAGATACGCAGTATTTT. Protein product: CASKERDYTDTQYF.